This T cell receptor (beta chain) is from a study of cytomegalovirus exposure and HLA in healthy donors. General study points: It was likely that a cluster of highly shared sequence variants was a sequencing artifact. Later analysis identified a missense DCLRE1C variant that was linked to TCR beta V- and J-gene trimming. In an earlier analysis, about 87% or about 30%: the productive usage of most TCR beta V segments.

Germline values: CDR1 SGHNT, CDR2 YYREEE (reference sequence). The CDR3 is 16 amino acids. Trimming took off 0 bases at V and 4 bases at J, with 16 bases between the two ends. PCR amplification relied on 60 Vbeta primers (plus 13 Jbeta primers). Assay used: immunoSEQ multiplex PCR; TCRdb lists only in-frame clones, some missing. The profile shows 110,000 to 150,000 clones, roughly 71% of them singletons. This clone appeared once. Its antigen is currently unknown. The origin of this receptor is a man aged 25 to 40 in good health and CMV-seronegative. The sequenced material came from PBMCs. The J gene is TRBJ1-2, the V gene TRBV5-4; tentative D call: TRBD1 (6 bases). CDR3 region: CASSLAGGDKGYGYTF. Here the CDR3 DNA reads TGTGCCAGCAGCTTGGCGGGGGGGGACAAGGGCTATGGCTACACCTTC.